The 23 T cell receptor beta chains below were found in one sample sequenced in a study of monozygotic twins with inflammatory bowel disease (dated by TCRdb to between 2018 and 2020). Library creation used 5' RACE. Sequenced on an Illumina HiSeq 2500. After the reads were reprocessed by TCRdb, one entry was made per CDR3 protein sequence, with no DNA. The sample's table lists a count of 110,000 or so distinct CDR3 sequences. Around 12% of the sample goes to the ten largest clones. Sequencing used blood. The receptors originated from a human donor with ulcerative colitis or Crohn's disease, or a healthy co-twin of an affected twin (not recorded which).

The J gene is TRBJ2-1, the V gene TRBV7-2. The CDR3 is 13 amino acids. Germline-derived CDR1 and CDR2 are SGHTA and FQGNSA. CDR3 amino acids: CASSLARRNEQFF.

The V gene is TRBV6-2 or TRBV6-3, the J gene TRBJ1-1. The germline V gene has CDR1 MNHEY and CDR2 SVGEGT. The length of the CDR3 is 16 residues. This CDR3 is CASSYEEKFMNTEAFF.

This rearrangement joins TRBV5-1 to TRBJ2-7; TCRdb's D gene call, TRBD2, goes unchecked for lack of DNA. Looked up from germline, CDR1 is SGHRS and CDR2 is YFSETQ. This CDR3 contains 15 residues. This CDR3 reads CASVPGPGLHYEQYF.

The genes are TRBV7-7 and TRBJ2-2. Germline CDR1 and CDR2: SSHAT and FNYEAQ (reference sequence). This CDR3 has 12 amino acids. Here the CDR3 reads CASSLNGEELFF.

The chain uses TRBV10-3 and TRBJ1-2; TCRdb calls TRBD1, which cannot be checked without DNA. There are 16 residues in the CDR3. Germline CDR1 is ENHRY and CDR2 is SYGVKD. The CDR3 loop reads CAISEGTGTTNYGYTF.

The chain carries TRBV19 and TRBJ2-1; TCRdb indicates TRBD2, and absent DNA this call remains unverified. There are 15 residues in the CDR3. Germline CDR1 reads LNHDA; CDR2 reads SQIVND (reference sequence). This chain's CDR3 is CASSPGGAGYNEQFF.

The chain recombines TRBV7-2 with TRBJ2-7. CDR1 SGHTA and CDR2 FQGNSA come from the germline V gene. CDR3 size: 15 residues. CDR3 protein: CASSQIAIPTYEQYF.

The chain is built from TRBV7-9 and TRBJ2-1; as DNA is missing, the TRBD2 call by TCRdb cannot be tested. Germline assignment: CDR1 SEHNR and CDR2 FQNEAQ (reference sequence). This CDR3 is built from 15 residues. The CDR3 region is CASSRGLAGGNEQFF.

V is TRBV19 and J is TRBJ1-1; TCRdb calls TRBD1, which cannot be checked without DNA. The CDR3 extends over 17 amino acids. The germline V gene has CDR1 LNHDA and CDR2 SQIVND (reference sequence). The CDR3: CASSINPSRGQITEAFF.

The chain is built from TRBV12-3 or TRBV12-4 and TRBJ1-5; the D call from TCRdb, TRBD1, cannot be confirmed without DNA. The CDR3 consists of 14 residues. The CDR3 spells CASTKEGGNQPQHF.

The chain is built from TRBV18 and TRBJ2-5. CDR1 and CDR2 (germline): KGHSH, LQKENI. The CDR3 sequence is 14 residues long. The CDR3 loop reads CASSPDGSLETQYF.

The chain joins TRBV5-1 to TRBJ2-1; TCRdb names TRBD1, which stays unverified in the absence of DNA. The CDR3 covers 18 residues. The germline V gene encodes CDR1 SGHRS and CDR2 YFSETQ. This CDR3 reads CASSLGPQIGRAYNEQFF.

The V call is TRBV27, the J call TRBJ2-5. CDR3 size: 15 residues. Per germline, CDR1 MNHEY and CDR2 SMNVEV (reference sequence). The chain's CDR3 is CASSPMGSVEETQYF.

The chain couples TRBV7-9 to TRBJ2-2; absent DNA, TCRdb's TRBD1 call cannot be checked. The germline gives CDR1 SEHNR, CDR2 FQNEAQ (reference sequence). The CDR3 runs to 15 residues. CDR3 protein: CASSVRDRGGRELFF. Based on the CDR3 plus reference TRBV7-9 and TRBJ2-2, the full variable domain is DTGVSQNPRHKITKRGQNVTFRCDPISEHNRLYWYRQTLGQGPEFLTYFQNEAQLEKSRLLSDRFSAERPKGSFSTLEIQRTEQGDSAMYLCASSVRDRGGRELFFGEGSRLTVL.

The chain's CDR3 is CASSRRGSGVAKNMQYF. The chain uses TRBV10-2 and TRBJ2-4; there is no DNA to check the TCRdb D call of TRBD2. CDR1 and CDR2 (germline): WSHSY, SAAADI. CDR3 length: 17 amino acids.

The genes are TRBV20-1 and TRBJ2-7. The CDR3 totals 11 residues. The germline V gene encodes CDR1 DFQATT and CDR2 SNEGSKA (reference sequence). The CDR3 protein is CSASSNSEQYF.

The V and J genes are TRBV7-7 and TRBJ2-1. The CDR3 spans 15 residues. CDR1 and CDR2 (germline): SSHAT, FNYEAQ (reference sequence). The CDR3 is CASSLGASSYNEQFF.

V and J are TRBV5-1 and TRBJ2-7; TCRdb gives TRBD1 as the D gene, but with no DNA this cannot be confirmed. The V gene's germline CDR1 is SGHRS and CDR2 YFSETQ. The CDR3 sequence is 14 residues long. This chain's CDR3 is CASSLNGGSYEQYF.

The genes are TRBV12-3 or TRBV12-4 and TRBJ2-7; the TCRdb call, TRBD1, lacks DNA for checking. The CDR3 contains 14 residues. CDR3 in amino acids: CASSFLGGFYEQYF.

This chain joins TRBV12-3 or TRBV12-4 and TRBJ2-5. CDR3 size: 13 residues. The CDR3 is CASSHLEQETQYF.

The rearrangement uses TRBV20-1 and TRBJ2-7. The CDR3 has 13 amino acids. Germline V gives CDR1 DFQATT, CDR2 SNEGSKA (reference sequence). This CDR3 reads CSANLGESYEQYF.

The chain uses TRBV5-1 and TRBJ2-2; TCRdb's assignment of TRBD1 cannot be checked, as there is no DNA. In germline, CDR1 is SGHRS, CDR2 YFSETQ. The CDR3 has 15 amino acids. The chain's CDR3 is CASSLTGLDTGELFF.

This chain uses TRBV12-3 or TRBV12-4 with TRBJ1-6; checking the TCRdb D call of TRBD1 is not possible without DNA. The CDR3 totals 14 residues. The chain's CDR3 is CASSLQRGYSPLHF.